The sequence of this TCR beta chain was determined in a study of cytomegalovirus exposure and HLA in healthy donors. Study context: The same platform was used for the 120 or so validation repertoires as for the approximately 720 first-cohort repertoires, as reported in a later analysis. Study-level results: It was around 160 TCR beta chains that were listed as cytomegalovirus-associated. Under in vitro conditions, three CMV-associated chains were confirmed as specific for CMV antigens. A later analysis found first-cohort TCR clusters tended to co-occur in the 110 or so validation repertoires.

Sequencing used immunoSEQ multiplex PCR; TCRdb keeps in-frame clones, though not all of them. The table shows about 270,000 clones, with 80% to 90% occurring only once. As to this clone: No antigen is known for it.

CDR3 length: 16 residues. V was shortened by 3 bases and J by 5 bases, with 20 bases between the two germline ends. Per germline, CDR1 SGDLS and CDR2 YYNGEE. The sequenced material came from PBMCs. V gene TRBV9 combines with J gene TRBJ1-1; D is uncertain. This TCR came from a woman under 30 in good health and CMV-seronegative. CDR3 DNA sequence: TGTGCCAGCAGCGCCGAGGGAGGATCCGAAGGGACTGAAGCTTTCTTT. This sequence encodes CASSAEGGSEGTEAFF.